This T cell receptor (beta chain) was identified during a study of blood T cell repertoires in COVID-19. In the study overall: The study drew acute and convalescent COVID-19 samples from the United States, Italy and Spain. PBMCs, B-cell-depleted T cells, or T cells provided the cDNA or gDNA that made up the material.

As handled by the study authors: Estimated nucleated cell counts came from reference gene primer amplification. The repertoire was sequenced with immunoSEQ multiplex PCR; TCRdb's copy has only in-frame clones and lacks some. V and J calls plus clone size are reproduced from that table; the DNA served to infer D and trimming. The table has about 310,000 clones, around 86% seen once. The CDR3 length is 15 residues. Germline-derived CDR1 and CDR2 are SGHDT and YYEEEE. V lost 2 bases and J lost 7; bases outside the gene matches: 6. This TCR came from a man aged 50 to 59 with active or convalescent COVID-19. The chain links TRBV5-6 to TRBJ1-2; 12 nucleotides align to TRBD1. The source material was peripheral blood. CDR3 in DNA: TGTGCCAGCAGCTTCACCGGGACAGGGGGCCGTGGCTACACCTTC. Its translation: CASSFTGTGGRGYTF.